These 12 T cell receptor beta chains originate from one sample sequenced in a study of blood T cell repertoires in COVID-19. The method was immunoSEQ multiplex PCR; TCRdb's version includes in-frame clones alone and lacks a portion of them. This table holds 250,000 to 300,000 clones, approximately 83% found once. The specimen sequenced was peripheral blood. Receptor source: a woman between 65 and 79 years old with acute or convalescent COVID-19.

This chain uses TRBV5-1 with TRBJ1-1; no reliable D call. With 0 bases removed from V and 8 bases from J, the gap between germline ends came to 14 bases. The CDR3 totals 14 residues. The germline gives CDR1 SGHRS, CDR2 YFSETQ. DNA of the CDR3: TGCGCCAGCAGCTTGGGGTTGTATACAGCCGAAGCTTTCTTT. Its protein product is CASSLGLYTAEAFF.

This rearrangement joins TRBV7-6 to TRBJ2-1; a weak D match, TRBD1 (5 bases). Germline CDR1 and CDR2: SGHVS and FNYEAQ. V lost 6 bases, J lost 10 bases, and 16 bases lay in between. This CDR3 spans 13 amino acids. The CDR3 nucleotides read TGTGCCAGCAGAGGGGTATCCAATAGGGAGCAGTTCTTC. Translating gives CASRGVSNREQFF.

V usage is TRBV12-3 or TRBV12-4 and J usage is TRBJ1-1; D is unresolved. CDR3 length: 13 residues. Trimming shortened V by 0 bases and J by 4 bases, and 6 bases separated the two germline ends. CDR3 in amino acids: CASSLAARTEAFF. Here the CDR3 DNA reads TGTGCCAGCAGTTTAGCGGCCCGCACTGAAGCTTTCTTT.

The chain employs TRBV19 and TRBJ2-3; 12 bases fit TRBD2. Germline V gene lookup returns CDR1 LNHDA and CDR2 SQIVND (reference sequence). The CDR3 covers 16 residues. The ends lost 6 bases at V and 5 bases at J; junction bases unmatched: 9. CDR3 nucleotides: TGTGCCAGTAGCATTCTAGCGGGGGGGCCGGGAGATACGCAGTATTTT. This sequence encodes CASSILAGGPGDTQYF.

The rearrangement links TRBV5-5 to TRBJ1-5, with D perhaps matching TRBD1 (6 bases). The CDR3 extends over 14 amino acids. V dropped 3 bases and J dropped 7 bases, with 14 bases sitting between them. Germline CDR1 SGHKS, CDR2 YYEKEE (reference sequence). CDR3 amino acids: CASSSGQFEQPQHF. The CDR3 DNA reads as TGTGCCAGCAGCTCCGGACAGTTTGAACAGCCCCAGCATTTT.

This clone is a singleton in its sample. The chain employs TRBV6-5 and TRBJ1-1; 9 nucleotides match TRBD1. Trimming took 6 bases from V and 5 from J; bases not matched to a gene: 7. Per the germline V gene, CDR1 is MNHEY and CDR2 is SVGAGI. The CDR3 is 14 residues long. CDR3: CASRTGTGRTEAFF. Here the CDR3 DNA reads TGTGCCAGCAGGACCGGGACAGGGAGGACTGAAGCTTTCTTT.

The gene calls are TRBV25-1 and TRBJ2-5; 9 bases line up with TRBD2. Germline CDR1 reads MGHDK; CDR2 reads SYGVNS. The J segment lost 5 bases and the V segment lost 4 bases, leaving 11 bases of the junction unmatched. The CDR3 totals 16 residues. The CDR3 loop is CASSALAGRVKETQYF. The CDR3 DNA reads TGTGCCAGCAGTGCCCTAGCGGGGCGGGTCAAGGAGACCCAGTACTTC.

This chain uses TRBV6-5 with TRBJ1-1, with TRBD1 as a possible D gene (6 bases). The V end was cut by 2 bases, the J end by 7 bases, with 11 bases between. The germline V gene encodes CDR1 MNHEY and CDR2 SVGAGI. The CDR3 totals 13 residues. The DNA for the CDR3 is TGTGCCAGCAGTTACACACGGACAGTTGAAGCTTTCTTT. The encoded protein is CASSYTRTVEAFF.

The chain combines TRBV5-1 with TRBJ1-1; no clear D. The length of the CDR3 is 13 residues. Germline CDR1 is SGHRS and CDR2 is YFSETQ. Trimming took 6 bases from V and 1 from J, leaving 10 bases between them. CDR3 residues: CASMEVTNTEAFF. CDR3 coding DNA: TGCGCCAGCATGGAGGTCACGAACACTGAAGCTTTCTTT.

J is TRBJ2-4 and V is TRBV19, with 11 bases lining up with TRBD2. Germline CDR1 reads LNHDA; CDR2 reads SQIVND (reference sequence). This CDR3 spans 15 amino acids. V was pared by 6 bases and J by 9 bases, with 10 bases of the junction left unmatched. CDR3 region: CASRAYSGGASIQYF. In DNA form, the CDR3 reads TGTGCCAGTAGAGCATATAGCGGGGGGGCAAGCATTCAGTACTTC.

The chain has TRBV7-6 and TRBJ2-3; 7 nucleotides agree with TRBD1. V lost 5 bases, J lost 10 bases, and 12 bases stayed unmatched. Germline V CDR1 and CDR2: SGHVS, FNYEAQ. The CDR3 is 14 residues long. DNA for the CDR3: TGTGCCAGCAGCCGATTTACAGGGGAAGGAGCGCAGTATTTT. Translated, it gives CASSRFTGEGAQYF. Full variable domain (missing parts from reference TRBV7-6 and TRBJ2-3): GAGVSQSPRYKVTKRGQDVALRCDPISGHVSLYWYRQALGQGPEFLTYFNYEAQQDKSGLPNDRFSAERPEGSISTLTIQRTEQRDSAMYRCASSRFTGEGAQYFGPGTRLTVL.

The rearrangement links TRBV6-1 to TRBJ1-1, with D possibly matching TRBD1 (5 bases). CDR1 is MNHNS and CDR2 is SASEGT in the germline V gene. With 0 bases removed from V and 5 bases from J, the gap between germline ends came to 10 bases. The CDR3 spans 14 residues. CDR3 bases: TGTGCCAGCAGTGAAGCGCGGGGGAAAACTGAAGCTTTCTTT. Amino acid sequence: CASSEARGKTEAFF.